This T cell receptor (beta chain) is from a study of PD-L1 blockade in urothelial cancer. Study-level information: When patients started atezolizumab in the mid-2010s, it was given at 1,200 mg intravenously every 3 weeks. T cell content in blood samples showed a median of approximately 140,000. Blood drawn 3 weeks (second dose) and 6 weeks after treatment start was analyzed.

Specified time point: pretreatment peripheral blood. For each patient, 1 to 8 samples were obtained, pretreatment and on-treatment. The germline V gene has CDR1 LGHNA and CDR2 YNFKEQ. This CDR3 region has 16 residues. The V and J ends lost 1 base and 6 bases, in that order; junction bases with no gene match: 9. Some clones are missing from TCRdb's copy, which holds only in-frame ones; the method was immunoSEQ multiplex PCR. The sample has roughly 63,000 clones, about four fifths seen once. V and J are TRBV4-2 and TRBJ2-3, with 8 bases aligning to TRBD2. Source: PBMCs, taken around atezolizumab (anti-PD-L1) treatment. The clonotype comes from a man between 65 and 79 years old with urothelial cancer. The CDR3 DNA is TGTGCCAGCAGCCAAGCTGGACTAGCCGGGTCTGATACGCAGTATTTT. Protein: CASSQAGLAGSDTQYF.